Below are 22 T cell receptor beta chains sequenced from a single sample in a study of T cell responses to AZD1222 COVID-19 vaccine. Sequenced by immunoSEQ multiplex PCR; TCRdb stores in-frame clones only, minus some. The repertoire holds tens of thousands of clones, around nine tenths seen once, with approximately 3.2% in the top ten. This specimen consisted of peripheral blood, obtained 28 days after the second AZD1222 dose. Receptors were obtained from an adult who received the AZD1222 COVID-19 vaccine.

The chain has TRBV29-1 and TRBJ2-3; weak D call: TRBD2 (7 bases). The CDR3 has 15 amino acids. The germline gives CDR1 SQVTM, CDR2 ANQGSEA. V lost 3 bases, J lost 3 bases, and 16 bases lay in between. The CDR3 here is CSVEGGRFGTDTQYF. In nucleotides, the CDR3 is TGCAGCGTTGAGGGGGGGCGATTCGGTACAGATACGCAGTATTTT.

The chain links TRBV30 to TRBJ1-4; D is unresolved. Germline V gene data show CDR1 as GTSNPN and CDR2 as SVGIG (reference sequence). The length of the CDR3 is 14 residues. The germline V and J ends were trimmed by 4 bases and 3 bases, with 12 bases remaining between them. CDR3: CAWMPAPPNEKLFF. CDR3 sequence (DNA): TGTGCCTGGATGCCTGCACCGCCTAATGAAAAACTGTTTTTT. Looking up the rest from reference TRBV30 and TRBJ1-4 gives the full variable domain: SQTIHQWPATLVQPVGSPLSLECTVEGTSNPNLYWYRQAAGRGLQLLFYSVGIGQISSEVPQNLSASRPQDRQFILSSKKLLLSDSGFYLCAWMPAPPNEKLFFGSGTQLSVL.

This clone has more than one count but fewer than ten. V is TRBV23-1 and J is TRBJ1-4; no clear D. TRBV23-1 is filed as an ORF, its function uncertain. CDR3 length: 14 residues. V was pared by 3 bases and J by 1 base, with 6 bases between. The CDR3 spells CASSHSVTNEKLFF. As DNA, the CDR3 is TGCGCCAGCAGTCACTCAGTAACTAATGAAAAACTGTTTTTT.

This rearrangement joins TRBV10-3 to TRBJ2-3; TRBD2 agrees at 7 bases. The CDR3 sequence is 15 residues long. CDR1 and CDR2 (germline): ENHRY, SYGVKD. The trim removed 6 bases at V and 4 bases at J, leaving 10 bases unmatched. The CDR3 region is CAISGGGSIPDTQYF. The CDR3, as DNA: TGTGCCATCAGCGGCGGCGGGAGTATACCAGATACGCAGTATTTT.

The V and J genes are TRBV12-5 and TRBJ2-1, with no clear D. Germline CDR1 LGHNT, CDR2 FRNRAP. The CDR3 sequence is 11 residues long. Trimming pared 1 base from V and 9 bases from J, leaving 4 bases between. The CDR3 region is CASGLGGEQFF. The CDR3 DNA follows: TGTGCTAGTGGTTTGGGGGGTGAGCAGTTCTTC.

The gene calls are TRBV6-9 and TRBJ1-5; D not certain. The germline V and J ends were trimmed by 2 bases and 3 bases, with 23 bases remaining between them. CDR1 and CDR2 (germline): MNHGY, SVAAGI. The CDR3 spans 19 residues. The CDR3 reads CASSYLATKNHDVNQPQHF. CDR3 nucleotide sequence: TGTGCCAGCAGTTATCTTGCCACTAAAAACCACGATGTCAATCAGCCCCAGCATTTT.

The chain joins TRBV7-2 to TRBJ2-1; TRBD2 aligns across 9 bases. The germline gives CDR1 SGHTA, CDR2 FQGNSA. This CDR3 region has 15 residues. V trimming: 3 bases; J trimming: 6 bases; junction bases outside the gene matches: 6. CDR3 region: CASSFSSGSTNEQFF. The CDR3 DNA is TGTGCCAGCAGCTTTAGTAGCGGGAGCACCAATGAGCAGTTCTTC.

The rearrangement joins TRBV14 to TRBJ1-3; no clear D. This CDR3 has 12 residues. Trimming left V 1 base short and J 8 bases short, with 6 bases between. The V gene's germline CDR1 is SGHDN and CDR2 FVKESK. The CDR3 here is CASSQGSYTIYF. The CDR3 nucleotides are TGTGCCAGCAGCCAAGGGTCGTACACCATATATTTT.

The chain uses TRBV9 and TRBJ2-1; 10 nucleotides align to TRBD2. The CDR3 sequence is 16 residues long. Germline V gives CDR1 SGDLS, CDR2 YYNGEE. Unmatched junction bases numbered 10, after V lost 3 bases and J lost 7 bases. The CDR3 DNA follows: TGTGCCAGCAGCGGAGAGATTAGCGGGAGGAGGAATGAGCAGTTCTTC. Encoded protein: CASSGEISGRRNEQFF.

J is TRBJ2-2 and V is TRBV30; D gene ambiguous. V gave up 3 bases and J gave up 3 bases, with 14 bases separating them. The CDR3 covers 15 residues. The germline V gene has CDR1 GTSNPN and CDR2 SVGIG (reference sequence). This CDR3 reads CAWRSAVRYTGELFF. For the CDR3, the DNA is TGTGCCTGGAGGTCGGCAGTGCGGTACACCGGGGAGCTGTTTTTT.

The V and J genes are TRBV27 and TRBJ2-3; TRBD2 matches 11 bases. J gave up 3 bases and V 8 bases, and 7 bases lay outside the gene matches. Germline CDR1 reads MNHEY; CDR2 reads SMNVEV (reference sequence). The CDR3 contains 15 residues. The CDR3 protein is CASGTSGSRTDTQYF. In DNA form, the CDR3 reads TGTGCCAGCGGTACTAGCGGGAGTCGGACAGATACGCAGTATTTT.

The genes are TRBV2 and TRBJ2-7; possibly TRBD1 or TRBD2 for D (5 bases each). Germline V gives CDR1 SNHLY, CDR2 FYNNEI. CDR3 length: 11 residues. V was cut by 9 bases and J by 8 bases, with 14 bases left in between. CDR3 nucleotide sequence: TGTGCCAGTCGGGACGGCCCCAAGCAGTACTTC. Its translation is CASRDGPKQYF.

This chain connects TRBV11-2 to TRBJ2-1; 12 bases line up with TRBD2. Germline assignment: CDR1 SGHAT and CDR2 FQNNGV. The CDR3 extends over 17 amino acids. With V trimmed by 2 bases and J by 4 bases, 6 bases remained unmatched. The chain's CDR3 is CASSLSASGGAYNEQFF. For the CDR3, the DNA is TGTGCCAGCAGCTTATCGGCTAGCGGGGGGGCTTACAATGAGCAGTTCTTC.

V usage is TRBV3-1 (or the pseudogene TRBV3-2) and J usage is TRBJ1-5, with TRBD1 matching 8 bases. Germline CDR1 LGHDT, CDR2 YNNKEL (reference sequence). The CDR3 loop spans 15 amino acids. With 4 bases clipped from V and 6 bases from J, the junction kept 8 bases outside the gene matches. CDR3 amino acids: CASSPDPGGGQPQHF. The CDR3 coding sequence is TGTGCCAGCAGCCCCGACCCAGGGGGCGGTCAGCCCCAGCATTTT.

This clone showed up just once. This chain connects TRBV12-5 to TRBJ1-2, with 7 bases fitting TRBD1. The CDR3 has 15 residues. Looked up from germline, CDR1 is LGHNT and CDR2 is FRNRAP. The junction had 16 bases not matched to a gene; V was cut back by 7 bases and J by 8 bases. CDR3 DNA: TGTGCTAGTGCCATGAGACAGGGCGCGATGGGCGGCTACACCTTC. This sequence encodes CASAMRQGAMGGYTF.

The chain is built from TRBV7-9 and TRBJ1-2; no clear D. V dropped 5 bases and J dropped 5 bases, with 12 bases sitting between them. The germline CDR1 and CDR2 sequences are SEHNR and FQNEAQ (reference sequence). This CDR3 has 13 amino acids. CDR3 protein: CASSPDGEYGYTF. The CDR3 region has the DNA TGTGCCAGCAGCCCGGACGGCGAATATGGCTACACCTTC.

This clone was seen more than once but under ten times. The chain recombines TRBV9 with TRBJ1-2; 10 nucleotides agree with TRBD1. In germline, CDR1 is SGDLS, CDR2 YYNGEE. Trimming cost V 3 bases and J 3 bases; bases outside gene matches: 5. This CDR3 has 15 residues. In nucleotides, the CDR3 is TGTGCCAGCAGCGCGGGACAGGGGTCGGACTATGGCTACACCTTC. Translating it yields CASSAGQGSDYGYTF.

V is TRBV24-1 and J is TRBJ2-7, with 9 nucleotides matching TRBD1. V gave up 4 bases and J gave up 6 bases; unmatched junction bases: 9. The CDR3 is 15 amino acids. Germline V CDR1 and CDR2: KGHDR, SFDVKD. CDR3 DNA sequence: TGTGCCACCAGTGACCAAGGGACAGGGAATTCCGAGCAGTACTTC. It translates to CATSDQGTGNSEQYF.

This chain joins TRBV20-1 and TRBJ2-2; a possible D gene is TRBD1 (5 bases). From germline, CDR1 is DFQATT and CDR2 SNEGSKA (reference sequence). The CDR3 loop spans 10 amino acids. V dropped 6 bases and J dropped 9 bases, with 8 bases sitting between them. In nucleotides, the CDR3 is TGCAGTGCCAAGGGGCGGGAGCTGTTTTTT. Protein: CSAKGRELFF.

This clone was counted a single time. This chain uses TRBV9 with TRBJ2-2; TRBD1 matches 8 bases. Losses at the gene ends were 4 bases for V and 1 base for J; bases not matched to a gene: 6. Germline CDR1 and CDR2: SGDLS and YYNGEE. This CDR3 spans 16 amino acids. The DNA of the CDR3 is TGTGCCAGCAGCCTCTTGGACAGGGAGAACACCGGGGAGCTGTTTTTT. Its protein is CASSLLDRENTGELFF.

The chain couples TRBV9 to TRBJ1-1; D is ambiguous. The CDR3 length is 13 residues. V gave up 4 bases and J gave up 11 bases, with 18 bases separating them. CDR1 and CDR2 from the germline V gene are SGDLS and YYNGEE. The CDR3 DNA sequence: TGTGCCAGCAGCCCAGTGCAGGAGGGTTCGGCTTTCTTT. It translates to CASSPVQEGSAFF.

V gene TRBV7-2 combines with J gene TRBJ2-5; unclear D gene. This CDR3 spans 13 amino acids. The germline V gene encodes CDR1 SGHTA and CDR2 FQGNSA. Trimming cost V 4 bases and J 5 bases, with 11 bases left between them. The CDR3 region is CASSSGNSETQYF. CDR3 DNA: TGTGCCAGCAGCTCTGGTAATAGCGAGACCCAGTACTTC.